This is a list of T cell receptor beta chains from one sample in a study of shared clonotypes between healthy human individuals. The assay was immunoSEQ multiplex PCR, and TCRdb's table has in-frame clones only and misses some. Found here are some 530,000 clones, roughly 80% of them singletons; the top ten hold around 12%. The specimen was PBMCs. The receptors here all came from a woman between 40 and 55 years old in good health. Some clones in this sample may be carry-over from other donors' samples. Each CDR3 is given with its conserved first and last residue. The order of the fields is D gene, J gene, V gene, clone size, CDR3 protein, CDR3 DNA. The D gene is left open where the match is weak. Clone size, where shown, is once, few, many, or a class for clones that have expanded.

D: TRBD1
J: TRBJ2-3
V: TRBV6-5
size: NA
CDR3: CASSTGQGSTDTQYF
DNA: TGTGCCAGCAGTACCGGACAGGGAAGCACAGATACGCAGTATTTT

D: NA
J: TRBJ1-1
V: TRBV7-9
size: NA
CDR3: CASSLGPDTRAFF
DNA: TGTGCCAGCAGCTTAGGACCAGACACCAGGGCTTTCTTT

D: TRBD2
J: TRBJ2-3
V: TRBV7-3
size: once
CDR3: CASSLWASGSVGTDTQYF
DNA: TGTGCCAGCAGCCTGTGGGCTAGCGGGAGTGTTGGCACAGATACGCAGTATTTT

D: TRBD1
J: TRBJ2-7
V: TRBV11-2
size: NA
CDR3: CASRQGGSYEQYF
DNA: TGTGCCAGCCGACAGGGGGGCTCCTACGAGCAGTACTTC

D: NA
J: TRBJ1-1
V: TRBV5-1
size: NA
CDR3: CASSQWTENTEAFF
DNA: TGCGCCAGCAGCCAGTGGACGGAGAACACTGAAGCTTTCTTT

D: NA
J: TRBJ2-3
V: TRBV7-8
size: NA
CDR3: CASSLGSTDTQYF
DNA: TGTGCCAGCAGCTTAGGCTCCACAGATACGCAGTATTTT

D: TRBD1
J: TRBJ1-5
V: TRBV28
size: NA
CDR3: CASSPQTGEGQPQHF
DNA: TGTGCCAGCAGCCCACAAACAGGGGAAGGTCAGCCCCAGCATTTT

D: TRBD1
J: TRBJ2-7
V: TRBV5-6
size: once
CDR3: CASSLPGTGTHEQYF
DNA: TGTGCCAGCAGCTTGCCCGGGACAGGGACCCACGAGCAGTACTTC

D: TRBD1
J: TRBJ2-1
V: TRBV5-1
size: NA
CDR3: CASSVSPGTGTNEQFF
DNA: TGCGCCAGCAGCGTATCCCCCGGGACAGGGACCAATGAGCAGTTCTTC

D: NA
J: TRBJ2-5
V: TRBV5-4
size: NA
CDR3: CASSLEGVSGTQYF
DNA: TGTGCCAGCAGCTTGGAAGGTGTCTCGGGGACCCAGTACTTC

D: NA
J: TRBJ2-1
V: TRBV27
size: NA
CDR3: CASSHRSSYNEQFF
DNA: TGTGCCAGCAGCCATAGAAGCTCCTACAATGAGCAGTTCTTC

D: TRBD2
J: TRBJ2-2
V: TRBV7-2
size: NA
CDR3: CASSSVPGLGGGELFF
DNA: TGTGCCAGCAGCTCAGTCCCGGGACTAGGCGGCGGGGAGCTGTTTTTT

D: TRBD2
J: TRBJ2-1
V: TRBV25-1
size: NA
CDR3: CASSEWGSGTHDEQFF
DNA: TGTGCCAGCAGTGAATGGGGTAGCGGGACCCATGATGAGCAGTTCTTC

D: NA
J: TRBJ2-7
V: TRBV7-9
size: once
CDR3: CASGLGRGPYEQYF
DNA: TGTGCCAGCGGCTTAGGAAGGGGTCCCTACGAGCAGTACTTC

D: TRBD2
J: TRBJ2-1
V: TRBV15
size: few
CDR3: CATSKGLAGGGSYNEQFF
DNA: TGTGCCACCAGCAAGGGACTAGCGGGAGGAGGCTCCTACAATGAGCAGTTCTTC

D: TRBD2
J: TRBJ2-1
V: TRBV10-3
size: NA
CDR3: CAISGGRANNEQFF
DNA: TGTGCCATCAGTGGCGGGAGGGCCAACAATGAGCAGTTCTTC